Below are 5 T cell receptor beta chains sequenced from a single sample in a study of vaccination and CD4 T cells after COVID-19. Antigen specificity for these receptors is unknown. Sequence data for DNA of cultured CD4+ T cells were generated by the Oncomine TCR Beta short-read assay. TCRdb re-analysed the PCR reads in MiXCR, keeping a single row per CDR3 protein. The table has about 3,900 distinct CDR3 sequences, less than 20% seen once; the top ten hold about 20%. Treatment described: roughly nine-day PBMC culture with coronavirus spike peptide pools or control peptides (ViraFEST assay). The sample taken for sequencing was CD4+ T cells from blood, cultured in vitro. These receptors all come from a human donor who had recovered from COVID-19.

The V and J genes are TRBV6-1 and TRBJ1-1; TRBD1 matches at 8 bases. V shed 2 bases and J 1 base; nucleotides not matched to a gene: 3. The CDR3 loop spans 15 amino acids. Germline CDR1 MNHNS, CDR2 SASEGT. CDR3 protein: CASSEPQGANTEAFF. Here the CDR3 DNA reads TGTGCCAGCAGTGAACCTCAGGGGGCGAACACTGAAGCTTTCTTT.

Sample share makes this clonotype medium-sized. V gene TRBV2 combines with J gene TRBJ1-1; 7 nucleotides agree with TRBD1. Germline trimming cut 7 bases from V and 0 bases from J; bases unmatched to any gene: 5. Germline CDR1 and CDR2: SNHLY and FYNNEI. The CDR3 spans 14 residues. The CDR3 here is CASTSGGLNTEAFF. For the CDR3, the DNA is TGTGCCAGCACCTCAGGGGGGCTGAACACTGAAGCTTTCTTT.

This chain connects TRBV5-4 to TRBJ1-1, with a possible D match to TRBD1 (6 bases). Trimming removed 4 bases at V and 4 bases at J, with 23 bases between. This CDR3 contains 17 residues. Germline CDR1 is SGHNT and CDR2 is YYREEE (reference sequence). The CDR3, as DNA: TGTGCCAGCAGCAGCTTGGGTTTGGTGGGGGCGGCCACTGAAGCTTTCTTT. Encoded protein: CASSSLGLVGAATEAFF.

This clonotype was found a few times. The chain joins TRBV4-2 to TRBJ1-5; 7 bases align to TRBD1. CDR1 and CDR2 (germline): LGHNA, YNFKEQ. This CDR3 comprises 16 residues. Trimming took 0 bases from V and 2 from J; bases not matched to a gene: 4. CDR3 amino acids: CASSQEKGAGNQPQHF. The CDR3 nucleotides are TGTGCCAGCAGCCAAGAAAAGGGGGCGGGCAATCAGCCCCAGCATTTT.

This chain joins TRBV19 and TRBJ1-1; D uncertain. Trimming took 2 bases from V and 3 from J, leaving 10 bases between them. CDR1 and CDR2 from the germline V gene are LNHDA and SQIVND (reference sequence). The length of the CDR3 is 14 residues. CDR3 residues: CASSIRLFDTEAFF. The DNA for the CDR3 is TGTGCCAGTAGTATAAGGTTATTCGACACTGAAGCTTTCTTT. Combining the CDR3 with reference TRBV19 and TRBJ1-1 gives the whole variable domain DGGITQSPKYLFRKEGQNVTLSCEQNLNHDAMYWYRQDPGQGLRLIYYSQIVNDFQKGDIAEGYSVSREKKESFPLTVTSAQKNPTAFYLCASSIRLFDTEAFFGQGTRLTVV.